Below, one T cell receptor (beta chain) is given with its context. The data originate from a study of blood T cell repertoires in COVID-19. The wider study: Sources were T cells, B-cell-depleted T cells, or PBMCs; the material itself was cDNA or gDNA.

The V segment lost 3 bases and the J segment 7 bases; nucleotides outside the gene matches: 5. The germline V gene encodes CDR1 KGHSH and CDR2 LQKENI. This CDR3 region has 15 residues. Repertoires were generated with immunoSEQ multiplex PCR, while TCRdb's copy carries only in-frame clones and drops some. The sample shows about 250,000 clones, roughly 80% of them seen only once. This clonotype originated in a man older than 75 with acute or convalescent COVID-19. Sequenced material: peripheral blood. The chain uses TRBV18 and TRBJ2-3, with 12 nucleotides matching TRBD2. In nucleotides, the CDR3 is TGTGCCAGCTCACCGCGACTAGCGGGAGTAAATACGCAGTATTTT. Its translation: CASSPRLAGVNTQYF.